This TCR beta chain appears in the sequencing data of a study of metastatic and nonmetastatic thyroid tumors. All patients were treatment-naive before thyroid surgery. CDR3 size: 15 residues. Between the trimmed V and J ends, which lost 3 bases and 5 bases, there was a span of 17 bases. Germline-derived CDR1 and CDR2 are SGHNT and YYREEE (reference sequence). MiXCR reprocessed the PCR reads for TCRdb. This table holds roughly 7,100 clones, over 20% found once. This chain connects TRBV5-4 to TRBJ1-1; no clear D gene. This TCR was sampled from a female donor with papillary thyroid cancer or a benign thyroid nodule (not recorded which). Some clones in this sample may be carry-over from other donors' samples. The sequenced material came from adjacent normal tissue. Here the CDR3 DNA reads TGTGCCAGCAGCTCCTCACGACGGTGGAGAACTGAAGCTTTCTTT. This sequence encodes CASSSSRRWRTEAFF.